These 19 T cell receptor beta chains originate from one sample sequenced in a study of breast tumors, draining lymph nodes, adjacent tissues. Axillary draining lymph nodes of breast cancer patients supplied the node samples. TCRdb used MiXCR to reprocess the multiplex PCR reads, holding one entry per CDR3 protein. The table has some 100,000 distinct CDR3 sequences, roughly 20% seen once. Sequencing used axillary lymph node tissue. The receptors were sampled from a female donor with breast cancer. Some clones in this sample may be carry-over from other donors' samples.

The chain couples TRBV6-1 to TRBJ1-3; unclear D gene. Germline V CDR1 and CDR2: MNHNS, SASEGT. Trimming shortened V by 5 bases and J by 8 bases, and 19 bases separated the two germline ends. The CDR3 has 15 amino acids. The chain's CDR3 is CASSPKGRLRDTIYF. In DNA, the CDR3 is TGTGCCAGCAGTCCGAAGGGTCGGCTGAGAGACACCATATATTTT.

This clonotype came up many times. The rearrangement uses TRBV15 and TRBJ2-5; D gene ambiguous. The V gene's germline CDR1 is LNHNV and CDR2 YYDKDF (reference sequence). This CDR3 has 12 amino acids. Trimming cost V 6 bases and J 2 bases, with 7 bases left between them. Here the CDR3 reads CATSMSQETQYF. The CDR3 nucleotides read TGTGCCACCAGTATGTCGCAAGAGACCCAGTACTTC. The whole variable domain, remainder taken from reference TRBV15 and TRBJ2-5, is DAMVIQNPRYQVTQFGKPVTLSCSQTLNHNVMYWYQQKSSQAPKLLFHYYDKDFNNEADTPDNFQSRRPNTSFCFLDIRSPGLGDTAMYLCATSMSQETQYFGPGTRLLVL.

This clonotype has ten or more counts. This chain joins TRBV2 and TRBJ2-1; D is possibly TRBD2 (7 bases). Germline V CDR1 and CDR2: SNHLY, FYNNEI. The CDR3 loop spans 15 amino acids. V was pared by 2 bases and J by 5 bases, with 13 bases between. The CDR3 DNA sequence: TGTGCCAGCAGTGAAATGGGGGGGGCCCACAATGAGCAGTTCTTC. Amino acids: CASSEMGGAHNEQFF.

In its sample, this clonotype was seen a few times. V is TRBV27 and J is TRBJ2-7, with TRBD2 identical over 14 bases. The CDR3 is made up of 18 amino acids. Germline V gives CDR1 MNHEY, CDR2 SMNVEV (reference sequence). Trimming at V came to 6 bases and at J to 2 bases, leaving 12 bases not matched to a gene. The CDR3 sequence: CASRPPPGLAGVAYEQYF. The CDR3 nucleotides read TGTGCCAGCAGACCCCCTCCGGGACTAGCGGGAGTTGCCTACGAGCAGTACTTC.

As to this clonotype: A clone one base away is much larger, so this may be a read error. The genes are TRBV10-2 and TRBJ1-5; D ambiguous. The CDR3 is 15 amino acids. Germline V gene data show CDR1 as WSHSY and CDR2 as SAAADI. V lost 6 bases, J lost 0 bases, and 12 bases lay in between. The CDR3 loop is CASRSPGYSNQPQHF. CDR3 DNA sequence: TGCGCCAGCAGGAGTCCTGGATATAGCAATCAGCCCCAGCATTTT.

This clonotype was found many times. The V and J genes are TRBV20-1 and TRBJ2-1; D possibly corresponds to TRBD2 (6 bases). The V end was cut by 5 bases, the J end by 7 bases, with 18 bases between. Germline assignment: CDR1 DFQATT and CDR2 SNEGSKA (reference sequence). This CDR3 is 14 amino acids long. The CDR3 sequence: CSAVVGGGPNEQFF. CDR3 coding DNA: TGCAGTGCTGTAGTGGGGGGAGGACCAAATGAGCAGTTCTTC.

As regards this clonotype: A clone one base away is much larger, so this may be a read error. The chain couples TRBV5-1 to TRBJ2-3; D unresolved. Germline V gene lookup returns CDR1 SGHRS and CDR2 YFSETQ. Trimming took off 2 bases at V and 8 bases at J, with 12 bases between the two ends. The CDR3 is 13 residues long. The CDR3 nucleotides are TGCGCCAGCAGCTTAGGACGGTCGGGTACGCAGTATTTT. Protein product: CASSLGRSGTQYF.

This clonotype was seen at least ten times. The DNA of the CDR3 is TGTGCCACCGACGGGAGGGCCTATGGCTACACCTTC. It encodes CATDGRAYGYTF. The chain recombines TRBV19 with TRBJ1-2; D gene ambiguous. This CDR3 comprises 12 residues. Between the trimmed V and J ends, which lost 10 bases and 4 bases, there was a span of 13 bases. Looked up from germline, CDR1 is LNHDA and CDR2 is SQIVND (reference sequence).

This clonotype came up a few times. This clone may be a read error of a much larger clone one base away. The chain is built from TRBV20-1 and TRBJ2-1; no clear D gene. The V gene's germline CDR1 is DFQATT and CDR2 SNEGSKA (reference sequence). The CDR3 extends over 14 amino acids. CDR3 sequence reads: CSAMRKSSYNGQFF. Written as DNA, the CDR3 is TGCAGTGCTATGCGGAAGAGCTCCTACAATGGGCAGTTCTTC.

In this sample, this clonotype turned up once. This is likely a read error, given that the CDR3 carries no conserved phenylalanine or tryptophan at its end. The rearrangement links TRBV5-1 to TRBJ2-5; 7 bases fit TRBD2. From germline, CDR1 is SGHRS and CDR2 YFSETQ. After removal of 2 bases from V and 4 bases from J, the junction contained 5 bases not matched to a gene. This CDR3 spans 14 amino acids. CDR3 loop: CASSLTGGRETQYL. In nucleotides, the CDR3 is TGCGCCAGCAGCTTAACGGGGGGACGAGAGACCCAGTACCTC.

In its sample, this clonotype was seen many times. Its ends do not fully match the called genes, so a read error is possible. This chain connects TRBV7-7 to TRBJ2-3, with a weak D call TRBD2 (5 bases). This CDR3 contains 14 residues. Looked up from germline, CDR1 is SSHAT and CDR2 is FNYEAQ (reference sequence). CDR3 amino acids: CASSLALGRDTQYF. CDR3 bases: TGTGCTAGCAGCTTAGCGCTTGGGAGAGATACGCAGTATTTT.

This clonotype was seen at least ten times. The rearrangement joins TRBV6-1 to TRBJ1-2; D is uncertain. Per the germline V gene, CDR1 is MNHNS and CDR2 is SASEGT. V was shortened by 6 bases and J by 3 bases, with 14 bases between the two germline ends. This CDR3 has 14 residues. The CDR3 sequence is CASRGLAGDYGYTF. Written as DNA, the CDR3 is TGTGCCAGCAGGGGATTGGCAGGAGACTATGGCTACACCTTC.

There are many counts of this clonotype. The chain recombines TRBV2 with TRBJ1-2; 8 positions agree with TRBD1. The J segment lost 7 bases and the V segment lost 4 bases, leaving 5 bases of the junction unmatched. The V gene's germline CDR1 is SNHLY and CDR2 FYNNEI. The CDR3 runs 13 residues. CDR3 DNA sequence: TGTGCCAGCAGTGGTCAGGGGGCGAGTGGCTACACCTTC. Residues: CASSGQGASGYTF.

This clonotype was seen ten or more times. For the CDR3, the DNA is TGTGCCACCAGTGACACGGACAGATTCCTAGATACGCAGTATTTT. Its protein is CATSDTDRFLDTQYF. This chain uses TRBV24-1 with TRBJ2-3; possibly TRBD1 for D (6 bases). V shed 4 bases and J shed 5 bases, with 15 bases lying between them. Germline V lookup: CDR1 KGHDR, CDR2 SFDVKD. CDR3 length: 15 residues.

At least ten counts were recorded for this clonotype. The chain joins TRBV16 to TRBJ1-2; D is ambiguous. The V end lost 3 bases, the J end lost 2 bases, and 7 bases lay between the germline ends. The CDR3 loop spans 13 amino acids. CDR1 KGHSY and CDR2 FQNENV come from the germline V gene. The CDR3, as DNA: TGTGCCAGCAGCCAGGGATACAACTATGGCTACACCTTC. This translates into CASSQGYNYGYTF.

This clonotype turned up a few times. The genes are TRBV3-1 and TRBJ2-2; D is ambiguous. Germline V gene sequence: CDR1 LGHDT, CDR2 YNNKEL (reference sequence). The V gene lost 0 bases and the J gene lost 7 bases, with 9 bases spanning the gap. The CDR3 totals 14 residues. CDR3 amino acids: CASSQEGYGGELFF. CDR3 DNA sequence: TGTGCCAGCAGCCAAGAAGGGTACGGCGGGGAGCTGTTTTTT.

This clonotype was detected a few times. A read error may produce the germline difference seen at one junction end. This rearrangement joins TRBV6-1 to TRBJ1-5; D may be TRBD1 (5 bases). The CDR3 has 15 amino acids. Per germline, CDR1 MNHNS and CDR2 SASEGT. CDR3 in DNA: TGTGCCAGCATTTTTGACAGAGGCGGCAATCAGCTCCAGCATTTT. As protein: CASIFDRGGNQLQHF.

This clonotype showed up just a few times. This chain connects TRBV28 to TRBJ2-5; tentative D call: TRBD1 (5 bases). V was clipped by 1 base and J by 4 bases, with 13 bases between them. CDR3 length: 15 residues. Per germline, CDR1 MDHEN and CDR2 SYDVKM. CDR3 sequence reads: CASSLSAGSPETQYF. The CDR3 coding sequence is TGTGCCAGCAGTTTATCGGCAGGGTCCCCAGAGACCCAGTACTTC. Based on the CDR3 plus reference TRBV28 and TRBJ2-5, the full variable domain is DVKVTQSSRYLVKRTGEKVFLECVQDMDHENMFWYRQDPGLGLRLIYFSYDVKMKEKGDIPEGYSVSREKKERFSLILESASTNQTSMYLCASSLSAGSPETQYFGPGTRLLVL.

The DNA for the CDR3 is TGTGCCAGCAGGCCCGAGGTGCAGCCCCAGCATTTT. Protein product: CASRPEVQPQHF. V is TRBV2 and J is TRBJ1-5; D gene unclear. V was trimmed by 6 bases and J by 7 bases, leaving 10 bases between them. Germline V gene sequence: CDR1 SNHLY, CDR2 FYNNEI. There are 12 residues in the CDR3.